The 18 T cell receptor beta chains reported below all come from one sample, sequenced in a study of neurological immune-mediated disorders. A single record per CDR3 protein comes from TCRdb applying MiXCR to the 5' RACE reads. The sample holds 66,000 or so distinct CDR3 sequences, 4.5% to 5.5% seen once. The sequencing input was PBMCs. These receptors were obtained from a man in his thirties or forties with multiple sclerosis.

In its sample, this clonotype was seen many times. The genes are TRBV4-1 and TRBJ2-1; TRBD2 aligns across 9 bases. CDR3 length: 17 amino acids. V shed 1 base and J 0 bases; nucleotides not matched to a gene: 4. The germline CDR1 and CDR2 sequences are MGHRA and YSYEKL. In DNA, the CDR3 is TGCGCCAGCAGCCAAGCGGCTAGCGGGGTCTCCTACAATGAGCAGTTCTTC. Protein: CASSQAASGVSYNEQFF.

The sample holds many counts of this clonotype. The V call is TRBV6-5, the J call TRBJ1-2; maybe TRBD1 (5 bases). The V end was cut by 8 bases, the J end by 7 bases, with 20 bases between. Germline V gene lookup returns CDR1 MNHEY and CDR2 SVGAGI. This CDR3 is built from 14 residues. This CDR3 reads CASGYGGNSPGYTF. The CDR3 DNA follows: TGTGCCAGCGGCTACGGGGGGAATTCGCCTGGCTACACCTTC.

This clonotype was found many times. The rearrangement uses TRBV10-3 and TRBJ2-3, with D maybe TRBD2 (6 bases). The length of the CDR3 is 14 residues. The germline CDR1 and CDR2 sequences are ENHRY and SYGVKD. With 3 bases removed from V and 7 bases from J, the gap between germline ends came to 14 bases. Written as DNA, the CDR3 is TGTGCCATCAGTGACCCCCGACTAGGAAATACGCAGTATTTT. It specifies CAISDPRLGNTQYF.

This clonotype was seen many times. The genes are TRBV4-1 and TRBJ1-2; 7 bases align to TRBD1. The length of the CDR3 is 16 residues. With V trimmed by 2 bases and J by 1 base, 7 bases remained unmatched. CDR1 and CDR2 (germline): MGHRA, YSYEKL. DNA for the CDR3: TGCGCCAGCAGCCAACCGGACAGGCGGAGTAACTATGGCTACACCTTC. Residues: CASSQPDRRSNYGYTF.

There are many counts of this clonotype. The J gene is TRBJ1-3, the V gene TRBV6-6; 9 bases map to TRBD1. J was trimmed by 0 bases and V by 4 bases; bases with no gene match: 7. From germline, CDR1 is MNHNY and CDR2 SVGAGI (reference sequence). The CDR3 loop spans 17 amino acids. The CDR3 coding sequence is TGTGCCAGCAGTTTAATGGGACAGGGCCTCTCTGGAAACACCATATATTTT. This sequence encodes CASSLMGQGLSGNTIYF.

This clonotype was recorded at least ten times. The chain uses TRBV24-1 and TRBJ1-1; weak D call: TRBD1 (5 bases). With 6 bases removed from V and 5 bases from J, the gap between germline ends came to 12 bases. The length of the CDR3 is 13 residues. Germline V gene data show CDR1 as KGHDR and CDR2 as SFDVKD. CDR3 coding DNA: TGTGCCACCAGTCAGGGATCCCGAACTGAAGCTTTCTTT. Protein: CATSQGSRTEAFF.

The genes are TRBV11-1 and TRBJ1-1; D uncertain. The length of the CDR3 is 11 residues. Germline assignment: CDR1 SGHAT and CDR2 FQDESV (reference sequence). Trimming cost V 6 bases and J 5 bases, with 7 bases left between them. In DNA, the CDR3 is TGTGCCAGCAGTTACCAGACTGAAGCTTTCTTT. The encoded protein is CASSYQTEAFF.

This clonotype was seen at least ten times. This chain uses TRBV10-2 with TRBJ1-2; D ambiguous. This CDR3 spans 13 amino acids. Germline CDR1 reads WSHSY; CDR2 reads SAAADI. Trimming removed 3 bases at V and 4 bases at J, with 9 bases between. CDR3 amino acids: CASSEGESYGYTF. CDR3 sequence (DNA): TGCGCCAGCAGTGAAGGAGAAAGCTATGGCTACACCTTC.

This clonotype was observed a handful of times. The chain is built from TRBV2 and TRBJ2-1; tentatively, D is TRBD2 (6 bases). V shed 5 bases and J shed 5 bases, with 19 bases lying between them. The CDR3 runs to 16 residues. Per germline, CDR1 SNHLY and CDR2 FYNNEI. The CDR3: CASSPLSGERDNEQFF. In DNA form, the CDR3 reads TGTGCCAGCAGTCCTCTTAGCGGCGAGAGGGACAATGAGCAGTTCTTC.

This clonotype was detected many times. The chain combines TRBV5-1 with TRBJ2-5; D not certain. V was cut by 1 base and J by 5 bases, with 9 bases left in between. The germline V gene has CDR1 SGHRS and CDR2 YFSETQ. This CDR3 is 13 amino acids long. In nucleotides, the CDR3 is TGCGCCAGCAGCTTGAAAGGGCCCGAGACCCAGTACTTC. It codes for CASSLKGPETQYF.

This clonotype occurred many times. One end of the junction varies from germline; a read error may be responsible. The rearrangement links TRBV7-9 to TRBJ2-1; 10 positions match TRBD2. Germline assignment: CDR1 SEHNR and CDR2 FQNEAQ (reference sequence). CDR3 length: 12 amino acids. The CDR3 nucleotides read TGTGCCAGCAGCTACGCAGCGGGGGGGCTAGTCTTC. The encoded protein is CASSYAAGGLVF. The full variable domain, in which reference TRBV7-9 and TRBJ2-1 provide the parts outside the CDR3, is DTGVSQNPRHKITKRGQNVTFRCDPISEHNRLYWYRQTLGQGPEFLTYFQNEAQLEKSRLLSDRFSAERPKGSFSTLEIQRTEQGDSAMYLCASSYAAGGLVFGPGTRLTVL.

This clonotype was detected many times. The CDR3 coding sequence is TGTGCCACCAGCAGTATATATGAGGTTAAGGATGGGGAGCTGTTTTTT. It encodes CATSSIYEVKDGELFF. The V and J genes are TRBV15 and TRBJ2-2; no clear D gene. Trimming removed 3 bases from V and 8 bases from J, with 19 bases in between. The germline V gene encodes CDR1 LNHNV and CDR2 YYDKDF (reference sequence). This CDR3 region has 16 residues.

CDR3 DNA: TGTGCCAGCTCGACCACTTCGACAGGGGAGGACTATGGCTACACCTTC. It codes for CASSTTSTGEDYGYTF. This rearrangement joins TRBV18 to TRBJ1-2, with 8 bases matching TRBD1. Per germline, CDR1 KGHSH and CDR2 LQKENI. There are 16 residues in the CDR3. The trim removed 6 bases at V and 3 bases at J, leaving 12 bases unmatched. Full variable domain (missing parts from reference TRBV18 and TRBJ1-2): NAGVMQNPRHLVRRRGQEARLRCSPMKGHSHVYWYRQLPEEGLKFMVYLQKENIIDESGMPKERFSAEFPKEGPSILRIQQVVRGDSAAYFCASSTTSTGEDYGYTFGSGTRLTVV.

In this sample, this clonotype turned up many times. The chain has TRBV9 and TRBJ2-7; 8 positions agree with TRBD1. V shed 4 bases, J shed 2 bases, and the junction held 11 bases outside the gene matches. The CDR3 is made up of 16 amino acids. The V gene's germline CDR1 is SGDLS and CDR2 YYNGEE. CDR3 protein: CASSPSRGPMPYEQYF. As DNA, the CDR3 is TGTGCCAGCAGCCCCTCCAGGGGGCCCATGCCCTACGAGCAGTACTTC.

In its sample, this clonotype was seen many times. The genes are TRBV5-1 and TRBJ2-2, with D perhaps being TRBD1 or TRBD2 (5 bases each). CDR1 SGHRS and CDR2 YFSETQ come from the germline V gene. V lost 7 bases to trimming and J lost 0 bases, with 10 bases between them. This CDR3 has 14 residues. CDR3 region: CASSGTANTGELFF. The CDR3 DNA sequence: TGCGCCAGCTCCGGGACGGCGAACACCGGGGAGCTGTTTTTT.

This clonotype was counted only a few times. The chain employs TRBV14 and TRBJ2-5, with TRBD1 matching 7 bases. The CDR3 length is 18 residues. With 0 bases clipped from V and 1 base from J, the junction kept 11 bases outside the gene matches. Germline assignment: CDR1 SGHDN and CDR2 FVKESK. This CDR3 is CASSQDLKGARGQETQYF. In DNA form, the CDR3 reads TGTGCCAGCAGCCAAGATCTGAAGGGGGCAAGAGGCCAAGAGACCCAGTACTTC.

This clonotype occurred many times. In DNA, the CDR3 is TGTGCCAGCAGTTTTAATGGAGTAGGCACCGGGGAGCTGTTTTTT. It encodes CASSFNGVGTGELFF. The chain couples TRBV12-3 or TRBV12-4 to TRBJ2-2; D is ambiguous. The length of the CDR3 is 15 residues. Trimming removed 3 bases from V and 4 bases from J, with 12 bases in between.

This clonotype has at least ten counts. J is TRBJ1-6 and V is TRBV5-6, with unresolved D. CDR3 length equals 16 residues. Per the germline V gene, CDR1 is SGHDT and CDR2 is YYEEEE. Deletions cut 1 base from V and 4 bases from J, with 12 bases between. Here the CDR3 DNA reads TGTGCCAGCAGCTTGCCCCCGACGCGTTATAATTCACCCCTCCACTTT. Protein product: CASSLPPTRYNSPLHF.